Listed below are T cell receptor beta chains from one sample, sequenced in a study of shared clonotypes between healthy human individuals. The data were produced by immunoSEQ multiplex PCR, yet TCRdb's version contains in-frame clones alone and is incomplete. The top ten hold 1.2% of the sample, which has roughly 1,800,000 clones, just under 95% seen once. The specimen was naive CD8+ T cells sorted from blood. The receptors shown here come from a young man in good health. CDR3s include the opening cysteine and the closing phenylalanine or tryptophan. D genes are given only for firm matches. Clone size is stated in some rows and not others, as once, few, many or a class when expanded.

V gene	clone size	D gene	J gene	CDR3 protein	CDR3 DNA
TRBV6-1	NA	NA	TRBJ2-7	CASSVRGSFYEQYF	TGTGCCAGCAGTGTCCGGGGCTCCTTCTACGAGCAGTACTTC
TRBV5-8	once	NA	TRBJ1-3	CASSFPGTRGSSGNTIYF	TGTGCCAGCAGCTTCCCCGGGACAAGGGGTTCATCTGGAAACACCATATATTTT
TRBV6-6	NA	NA	TRBJ2-3	CASSRLRADTQYF	TGTGCCAGCTCCCGGCTGAGAGCAGATACGCAGTATTTT
TRBV5-1	NA	NA	TRBJ1-2	CASNLFSQGEGYTF	TGCGCCAGCAACTTGTTTTCCCAGGGTGAAGGCTACACCTTC
TRBV6-6	NA	TRBD2	TRBJ2-2	CASSRTSEGGELFF	TGTGCCAGCAGTAGGACTAGCGAGGGCGGGGAGCTGTTTTTT
TRBV7-2	NA	NA	TRBJ1-6	CASSRPGLLSPLHF	TGTGCCAGCAGCAGACCGGGACTCCTTTCACCCCTCCACTTT
TRBV4-1	NA	NA	TRBJ1-5	CASSQVGQGNQPQHF	TGCGCCAGCAGCCAAGTGGGCCAGGGCAATCAGCCCCAGCATTTT
TRBV30	NA	NA	TRBJ1-5	CAWSPSSSNQPQHF	TGTGCCTGGAGTCCCAGTAGTAGCAATCAGCCCCAGCATTTT
TRBV27	NA	NA	TRBJ1-1	CASSGRGRTEAFF	TGTGCCAGCAGTGGTCGAGGCAGGACTGAAGCTTTCTTT
TRBV28	once	NA	TRBJ2-7	CASSLSGTSYEQYF	TGTGCCAGCAGTTTATCGGGCACCTCCTACGAGCAGTACTTC
TRBV27	NA	NA	TRBJ1-2	CASSLSVIGVLLRGYTF	TGTGCCAGCAGTTTATCGGTCATAGGGGTTCTCCTCCGGGGCTACACCTTC
TRBV11-2	NA	NA	TRBJ1-2	CASSLGWGDYGYTF	TGTGCCAGCAGCTTAGGTTGGGGAGACTATGGCTACACCTTC
TRBV7-3	NA	NA	TRBJ1-1	CASSLGYSGGEAFF	TGTGCCAGCAGCTTAGGATACAGCGGGGGGGAAGCTTTCTTT
TRBV5-1	NA	NA	TRBJ2-5	CASSLGFQETQYF	TGCGCCAGCAGCTTGGGGTTTCAAGAGACCCAGTACTTC
TRBV6-5	NA	NA	TRBJ1-5	CASSWELNQPQHF	TGTGCCAGCAGTTGGGAGCTCAATCAGCCCCAGCATTTT
TRBV11-2	NA	NA	TRBJ1-4	CASSLEYGTDNEKLFF	TGTGCCAGCAGCTTAGAGTACGGGACGGATAATGAAAAACTGTTTTTT
TRBV11-2	NA	NA	TRBJ2-7	CASSPTNDYEQYF	TGTGCCAGCAGCCCGACTAACGACTACGAGCAGTACTTC
TRBV28	NA	NA	TRBJ2-5	CASSFDETQYF	TGTGCCAGCAGTTTTGACGAGACCCAGTACTTC
TRBV19	NA	NA	TRBJ2-3	CASSPTQTRPRDTDTQYF	TGTGCCAGTAGTCCAACCCAGACTAGACCCCGGGACACAGATACGCAGTATTTT
TRBV6-1	NA	NA	TRBJ1-2	CASGRAGYTF	TGTGCCAGCGGCAGGGCGGGCTACACCTTC
TRBV5-1	NA	NA	TRBJ1-1	CASSLAAGSLSTEAFF	TGCGCCAGCAGCTTGGCAGCTGGCAGCCTTAGTACCGAAGCTTTCTTT
TRBV6-5	once	TRBD2	TRBJ2-2	CASSYGAGVGELFF	TGTGCCAGCAGTTACGGGGCGGGAGTTGGGGAGCTGTTTTTT
TRBV5-4	NA	NA	TRBJ1-2	CASSLAGDVNF	TGTGCCAGCAGCTTGGCTGGGGACGTCAATTTC
TRBV30	NA	NA	TRBJ1-3	CAWSVHGEGSGNTIYF	TGTGCCTGGAGTGTACATGGGGAAGGCTCTGGAAACACCATATATTTT
TRBV5-1	NA	NA	TRBJ2-5	CASSRDNCQETQYF	TGCGCCAGCAGTAGGGACAACTGCCAAGAGACCCAGTACTTC
TRBV9	NA	TRBD1	TRBJ2-6	CASSAGTGAVGANVLTF	TGTGCCAGCAGCGCAGGGACAGGGGCGGTTGGGGCCAACGTCCTGACTTTC
TRBV25-1	NA	NA	TRBJ2-7	CASGDRGRPSYEQYF	TGTGCCAGCGGGGATAGGGGCAGACCTTCCTACGAGCAGTACTTC
TRBV7-9	NA	TRBD2	TRBJ2-7	CASTHRTSDPTTYEQYF	TGTGCCAGCACCCACAGGACTAGCGATCCGACTACCTACGAGCAGTACTTC
TRBV9	NA	NA	TRBJ2-3	CASSPGSDTQYF	TGTGCCAGCAGCCCAGGGTCAGATACGCAGTATTTT
TRBV28	NA	NA	TRBJ2-7	CASRHRYYEQYF	TGTGCCAGCAGGCACAGATATTACGAGCAGTACTTC
TRBV7-8	NA	TRBD2	TRBJ2-3	CAVSGDLAGGHTDTQYF	TGTGCCGTCAGCGGAGATCTAGCGGGGGGGCACACAGATACGCAGTATTTT
TRBV4-1	NA	TRBD2	TRBJ2-3	CASSRAGGISDTQYF	TGCGCCAGCAGCCGAGCGGGGGGGATTTCAGATACGCAGTATTTT
TRBV11-2	NA	NA	TRBJ2-7	CASSSRDITYEQYF	TGTGCCAGCAGCTCCCGGGACATAACCTACGAGCAGTACTTC
TRBV28	NA	NA	TRBJ2-5	CASSLVGWPRTQYF	TGTGCCAGCAGTTTAGTTGGGTGGCCGAGGACCCAGTACTTC
TRBV2	NA	NA	TRBJ2-7	CASRTSYEQYF	TGTGCCAGCAGGACTAGCTACGAGCAGTACTTC
TRBV4-1	few	NA	TRBJ2-2	CASSGITGELFF	TGCGCCAGCAGCGGGATCACCGGGGAGCTGTTTTTT
TRBV19	NA	NA	TRBJ1-1	CASRDIFNTEAFF	TGTGCCAGTAGGGACATCTTTAACACTGAAGCTTTCTTT
TRBV9	NA	TRBD2	TRBJ2-7	CASSVPRLAGAYEQYF	TGTGCCAGCAGCGTGCCCCGACTAGCGGGAGCCTACGAGCAGTACTTC
TRBV6-5	NA	NA	TRBJ1-1	CASSYSILNTEAFF	TGTGCCAGCAGTTACTCGATCTTGAACACTGAAGCTTTCTTT
TRBV2	NA	NA	TRBJ1-5	CASSDRLNQPQHF	TGTGCCAGCAGTGACCGGCTTAATCAGCCCCAGCATTTT
TRBV11-2	NA	NA	TRBJ2-3	CASRYPGTDTQYF	TGTGCCAGCAGGTACCCAGGCACAGATACGCAGTATTTT
TRBV10-1	NA	NA	TRBJ1-1	CASSEGTEAFF	TGCGCCAGCAGTGAAGGCACTGAAGCTTTCTTT
TRBV15	NA	NA	TRBJ2-2	CATSRSTENTGELFF	TGTGCCACCAGCAGATCAACAGAGAACACCGGGGAGCTGTTTTTT
TRBV2	NA	TRBD2	TRBJ2-7	CASSDGGSEQYF	TGTGCCAGCAGTGACGGGGGGAGTGAGCAGTACTTC
TRBV5-1	NA	NA	TRBJ1-4	CASSLVENEKLFF	TGCGCCAGCAGCTTGGTTGAAAATGAAAAACTGTTTTTT
TRBV7-8	NA	TRBD2	TRBJ2-3	CASSLGSGRGLGTDTQYF	TGTGCCAGCAGCTTGGGTAGCGGGAGGGGGCTTGGCACAGATACGCAGTATTTT
TRBV5-4	NA	NA	TRBJ1-1	CASSPNGLTEAFF	TGTGCCAGCAGCCCGAATGGTCTCACTGAAGCTTTCTTT
TRBV19	NA	NA	TRBJ2-1	CASSMGGNEQFF	TGTGCCAGTAGTATGGGCGGCAATGAGCAGTTCTTC
TRBV5-5	NA	TRBD1	TRBJ2-7	CASSAGQGASYEQYF	TGTGCCAGCAGCGCTGGACAGGGTGCTTCCTACGAGCAGTACTTC
TRBV7-2	NA	TRBD2	TRBJ2-5	CASSPPPGLPAQYF	TGTGCCAGCAGCCCCCCTCCGGGACTACCCGCCCAGTACTTC
TRBV2	NA	NA	TRBJ2-5	CASSSSTSGGLETQYF	NA
TRBV7-9	NA	TRBD2	TRBJ2-7	CASSSVGDGTSTEQYF	TGTGCCAGCAGCTCAGTCGGCGACGGGACTAGTACCGAGCAGTACTTC
TRBV10-2	NA	NA	TRBJ2-7	CASSDGVLYEQYF	TGCGCCAGCAGTGATGGGGTGCTCTACGAGCAGTACTTC